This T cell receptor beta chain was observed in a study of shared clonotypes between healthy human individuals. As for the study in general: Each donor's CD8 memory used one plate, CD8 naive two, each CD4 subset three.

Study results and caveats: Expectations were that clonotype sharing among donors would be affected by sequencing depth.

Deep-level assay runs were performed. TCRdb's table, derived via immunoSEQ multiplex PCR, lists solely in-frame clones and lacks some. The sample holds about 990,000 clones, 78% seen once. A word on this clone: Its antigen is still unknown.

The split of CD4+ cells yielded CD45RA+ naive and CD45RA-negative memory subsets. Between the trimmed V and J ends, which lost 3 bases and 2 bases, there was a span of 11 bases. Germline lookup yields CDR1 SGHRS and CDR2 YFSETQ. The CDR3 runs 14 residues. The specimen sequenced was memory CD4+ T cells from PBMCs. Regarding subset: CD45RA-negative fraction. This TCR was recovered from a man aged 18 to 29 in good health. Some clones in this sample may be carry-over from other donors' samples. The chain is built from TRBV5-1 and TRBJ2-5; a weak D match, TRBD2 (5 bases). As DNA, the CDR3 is TGCGCCAGCAGCTCGTTACGCGGGCAAGAGACCCAGTACTTC. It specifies CASSSLRGQETQYF. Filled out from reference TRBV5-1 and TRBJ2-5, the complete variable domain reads KAGVTQTPRYLIKTRGQQVTLSCSPISGHRSVSWYQQTPGQGLQFLFEYFSETQRNKGNFPGRFSGRQFSNSRSEMNVSTLELGDSALYLCASSSLRGQETQYFGPGTRLLVL.